This T cell receptor (beta chain) originates from a study of T cells in localized non-small cell lung cancer. Study results and limitations: Turning up in adjacent lung were a median about 61 of the top 100 tumor clones. Sequencing was restricted to one tumor region; therefore, heterogeneity remains possible. Tumor showed lower T cell clonality than uninvolved adjacent lung, where it was highest.

Data came from immunoSEQ multiplex PCR; TCRdb stores just in-frame clones and leaves some out. Seen here are roughly 72,000 clones, roughly nine tenths observed once, and the top ten hold roughly a fifth. To note about this clone: Its antigen is not identified.

V lost 2 bases, J lost 0 bases, and 8 bases lay in between. The CDR3 extends over 15 amino acids. Germline loops: CDR1 WSHSY, CDR2 SAAADI. The rearrangement links TRBV10-2 to TRBJ1-3, with a weak D call TRBD1 (5 bases). The clonotype originates from a male donor aged 60 or over with stage III squamous cell lung carcinoma. Sequenced material: peripheral blood, taken before any cancer treatment. The CDR3 nucleotides read TGCGCCAGCAGTGAGGGGGCAGTCTCTGGAAACACCATATATTTT. This translates into CASSEGAVSGNTIYF.